The source of this T cell receptor (beta chain) is a study of T cell repertoires in cytomegalovirus infection. In the case of this clonotype: Its antigen is not identified.

TCRdb independently ran MiXCR on the reads; one entry per CDR3 protein. The sample holds a few hundred thousand distinct CDR3 sequences, about 40% seen once. The CDR3 has 11 amino acids. Trimming took 6 bases from V and 6 from J, leaving 8 bases between them. V is TRBV6-7 and J is TRBJ1-1; D uncertain. TRBV6-7 is labeled an ORF, and its function is uncertain. The receptor comes from a human donor in good health (CMV status not recorded). Some clones in this sample may be carry-over from other donors' samples. Material: cultured PBMCs, obtained from culture after CMV antigen stimulation. The CDR3 spells CASRTPPEAFF. DNA for the CDR3: TGTGCCAGCAGAACCCCCCCTGAAGCTTTCTTT.